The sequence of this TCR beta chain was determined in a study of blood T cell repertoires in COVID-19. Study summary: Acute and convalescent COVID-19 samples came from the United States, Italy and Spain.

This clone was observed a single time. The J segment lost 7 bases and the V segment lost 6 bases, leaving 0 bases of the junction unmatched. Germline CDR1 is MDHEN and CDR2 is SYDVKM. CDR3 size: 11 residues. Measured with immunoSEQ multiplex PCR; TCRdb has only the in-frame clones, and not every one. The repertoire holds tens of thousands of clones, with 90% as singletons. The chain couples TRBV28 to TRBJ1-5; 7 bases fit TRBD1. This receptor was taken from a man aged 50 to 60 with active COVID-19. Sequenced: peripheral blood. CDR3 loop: CASRTGQPQHF. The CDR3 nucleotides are TGTGCCAGCAGGACAGGGCAGCCCCAGCATTTT.